The next 5 T cell receptor beta chains were all read from a single sample in a study of blood T cells in healthy people across ages. Using a J-beta primer mix together with a sample-barcoded 5' primer, a second PCR was run for roughly 6 to 12 cycles. TCRdb called the 5' RACE reads again in MiXCR, with one record for every CDR3 protein. The sample lists approximately 690,000 distinct CDR3 sequences; over 40% were seen once. The material sequenced was blood. All receptors come from a man older than 75 in good health.

This clonotype has only a few counts. The chain combines TRBV24-1 with TRBJ2-5; a weak D match, TRBD1 (6 bases). With 2 bases removed from V and 5 bases from J, the gap between germline ends came to 14 bases. CDR1 is KGHDR and CDR2 is SFDVKD in the germline V gene. The CDR3 is made up of 15 amino acids. The chain's CDR3 is CATSDSRGDGETQYF. CDR3 DNA: TGTGCCACCAGTGATTCCAGGGGTGACGGCGAGACCCAGTACTTC.

The chain joins TRBV20-1 to TRBJ2-1; 12 positions agree with TRBD1. Per the germline V gene, CDR1 is DFQATT and CDR2 is SNEGSKA (reference sequence). The CDR3 has 18 amino acids. The V and J ends lost 3 bases and 1 base, in that order; junction bases with no gene match: 10. CDR3: CSARMGRDRGQSYNEQFF. In DNA, the CDR3 is TGCAGTGCTAGGATGGGCCGGGACAGGGGGCAGTCCTACAATGAGCAGTTCTTC.

The V gene is TRBV7-2, the J gene TRBJ2-3; TRBD2 aligns across 11 bases. The V gene's germline CDR1 is SGHTA and CDR2 FQGNSA. CDR3 length equals 16 residues. V shed 7 bases, J shed 3 bases, and the junction held 9 bases outside the gene matches. The CDR3 region is CASNPQGTSGTDTQYF. CDR3 DNA sequence: TGTGCCAGCAACCCCCAAGGGACTAGCGGAACAGATACGCAGTATTTT.

This chain connects TRBV7-6 to TRBJ1-6, with D maybe TRBD1 (5 bases). V dropped 5 bases and J dropped 4 bases, with 15 bases sitting between them. The length of the CDR3 is 16 residues. Germline values: CDR1 SGHVS, CDR2 FNYEAQ. CDR3 bases: TGTGCCAGCAGCAAAGCTACAGGAGCGTATAATTCACCCCTCCACTTT. Its translation: CASSKATGAYNSPLHF.

This clonotype showed up just a few times. The chain carries TRBV10-3 and TRBJ2-1; 10 bases are a match to TRBD1. The CDR3 sequence is 15 residues long. Unmatched junction bases numbered 11, after V lost 10 bases and J lost 5 bases. Per the germline V gene, CDR1 is ENHRY and CDR2 is SYGVKD. DNA for the CDR3: TGTGCCAACGGTGGGGGGACAGGGGATAACAATGAGCAGTTCTTC. This gives the protein CANGGGTGDNNEQFF.